This TCR beta chain was captured by sequencing in a study of blood T cell repertoires in COVID-19. Overall study context: There were acute and convalescent COVID-19 samples, and they came from the United States, Italy and Spain. The cDNA or gDNA used as material had been derived from T cells, B-cell-depleted T cells, or PBMCs.

Germline lookup yields CDR1 MNHEY and CDR2 SVGAGI. This CDR3 is built from 12 residues. Trimming pared 6 bases from V and 13 bases from J, leaving 17 bases between. Per the study methods: Amplification of reference gene primers was used by the study to estimate nucleated cell counts. Method: immunoSEQ multiplex PCR; TCRdb's copy keeps in-frame clones and lacks some. V and J calls and clone size follow that table, whereas D and trimming were derived from the DNA. The profile shows about 220,000 clones, 80% to 90% of them singletons. Specimen: peripheral blood. This sequence joins TRBV6-5 and TRBJ2-3, with D perhaps TRBD1 (6 bases). This TCR was sampled from a man aged 35 to 55 with acute or convalescent COVID-19. The CDR3 is CASRQGDQFEYF. Written as DNA, the CDR3 is TGTGCCAGCAGACAGGGTGACCAGTTTGAGTATTTT.